The subject of this entry is one T cell receptor (beta chain). This clonotype has ten or more counts. It has no known antigen specificity. No much larger clone exists at a distance of one base, and base qualities are not known. The lymph node samples were taken from the axillary draining lymph nodes of breast cancer patients. The data were obtained in a study of breast tumors, draining lymph nodes, adjacent tissues (dated by TCRdb to between 2015 and 2016). With respect to the entire study: Breast cancer patients provided tumor, adjacent nontumor tissue and axillary lymph nodes, and the study compared the TCR beta repertoires across these three sources. In human breast cancer, the study set out to assess how tumor, surrounding tissue and draining lymph node repertoires relate to one another and whether T cells might be exchanged between them. Summary of the overall study and its limitations: The conclusion that tumor T cells originate in lymph nodes was presented as consistent with a hypothesis rather than as directly demonstrated. The data were considered consistent with most tumor T cells being derived from the lymph node and subsequently expanding within tumor tissue. Tumor T-cell repertoires showed less diversity than lymph node repertoires and more diversity than nontumor tissue repertoires, and tumor T-cell repertoires showed preferential V and J gene usage. The similarity between tumor and nontumor tissue repertoires was significantly greater in luminal-like breast cancer than in basal-like breast cancer.

Sequencing used an Illumina HiSeq 2000. Multiplex PCR amplification was used to generate the TCR beta chain libraries. High-throughput sequencing was used to analyze the amplified TCR beta chain products. TCRdb reprocessed the public reads (quality trimming at Q25 with fastp, clone calling with MiXCR) and kept in-frame beta chains. Entries are consolidated by CDR3 protein sequence, retaining the most common genes and DNA. The sample data list some 170,000 distinct CDR3 sequences, and 30% to 40% of these were observed just once. The top ten constitute roughly 3.8% of the sample. The clonotype was recovered from a female donor with breast cancer. Some clones in this sample may be carry-over from other donors' samples. The sequencing input was axillary lymph node tissue.

The DNA sequence follows: TGTGCCAGCACCGAGGGGACTAGCGGGAGGAATGAGCAGTTCTTC. Its protein product is CASTEGTSGRNEQFF. Recombination linked TRBV6-1 to TRBJ2-1, with 15 bases matching TRBD2. Unmatched junction bases come to 5, with V trimmed by 7 bases and J by 7 bases. Inclusive of the bounding cysteine and phenylalanine, the CDR3 is 15 residues long. Just CDR3 DNA is preserved here, 45 bases in frame from base 1. The germline V gene gives CDR1 as MNHNS and CDR2 as SASEGT.